These 9 T cell receptor beta chains were all obtained from the same sample, sequenced in a study of monozygotic twins with inflammatory bowel disease. TCRdb re-called the 5' RACE reads and catalogs CDR3 proteins one per entry, DNA excluded. There are approximately 400,000 distinct CDR3 sequences in the sample, with 2% to 2.5% held by the top ten. Sample: blood. The receptors come from a human donor with ulcerative colitis or Crohn's disease, or a healthy co-twin of an affected twin (not recorded which).

The chain joins TRBV5-6 to TRBJ1-1; TCRdb selects TRBD1, and the lack of DNA leaves this call unchecked. From germline, CDR1 is SGHDT and CDR2 YYEEEE. There are 14 residues in the CDR3. CDR3 amino acids: CASSTGQGDTEAFF.

The gene calls are TRBV21-1 and TRBJ2-7; TCRdb returns TRBD1, unconfirmable since there is no DNA. TRBV21-1 is listed as a pseudogene. The CDR3 extends over 14 amino acids. The CDR3 region is CASSYGTVSYEQYF.

This sequence joins TRBV7-2 and TRBJ1-6. CDR3 length: 15 residues. Looked up from germline, CDR1 is SGHTA and CDR2 is FQGNSA. CDR3 region: CASSSGGRENSPLHF.

The V and J genes are TRBV5-4 and TRBJ2-7; the D gene TCRdb calls, TRBD1, cannot be checked with no DNA. Germline V gene sequence: CDR1 SGHNT, CDR2 YYREEE (reference sequence). This CDR3 region has 15 residues. The CDR3: CASSLGGGWTYEQYF.

V and J are TRBV5-1 and TRBJ1-5. The CDR3 has 15 amino acids. CDR1 is SGHRS and CDR2 is YFSETQ in the germline V gene. CDR3 protein: CASSLDSGHNQPQHF.

This chain uses TRBV29-1 with TRBJ2-7; without DNA, the TCRdb call of TRBD1 cannot be checked. CDR1 is SQVTM and CDR2 is ANQGSEA in the germline V gene. This CDR3 has 13 residues. Here the CDR3 reads CSVEPGGRGEQYF.

CDR3 sequence: CASSFGPRVYEQYF. The gene calls are TRBV12-3 or TRBV12-4 and TRBJ2-7. This CDR3 is 14 amino acids long.

The V call is TRBV5-1, the J call TRBJ1-5; TCRdb's D call of TRBD1 is untestable without DNA. The CDR3 runs 16 residues. The germline V gene has CDR1 SGHRS and CDR2 YFSETQ. The CDR3 loop is CASSLGDGGSNQPQHF. Complete variable domain (other parts from reference TRBV5-1 and TRBJ1-5): KAGVTQTPRYLIKTRGQQVTLSCSPISGHRSVSWYQQTPGQGLQFLFEYFSETQRNKGNFPGRFSGRQFSNSRSEMNVSTLELGDSALYLCASSLGDGGSNQPQHFGDGTRLSIL.

The gene calls are TRBV9 and TRBJ2-1; TCRdb reports TRBD1, a call that lacks DNA to check it against. The CDR3 consists of 15 residues. Germline CDR1 reads SGDLS; CDR2 reads YYNGEE. The CDR3: CASSVSGGAFDEQFF.